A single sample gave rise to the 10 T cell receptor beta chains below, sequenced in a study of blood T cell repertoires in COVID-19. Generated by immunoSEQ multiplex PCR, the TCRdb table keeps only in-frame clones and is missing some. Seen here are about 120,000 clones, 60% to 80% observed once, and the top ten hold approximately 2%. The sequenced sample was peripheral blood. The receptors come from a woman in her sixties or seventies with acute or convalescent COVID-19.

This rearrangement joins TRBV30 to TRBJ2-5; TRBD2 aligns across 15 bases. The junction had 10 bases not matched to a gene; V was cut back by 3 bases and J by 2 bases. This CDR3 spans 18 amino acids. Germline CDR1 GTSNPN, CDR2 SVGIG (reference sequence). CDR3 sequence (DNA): TGTGCCTGGAGGCTAGGACTAGCGGGAGGGCCGTGGCAAGAGACCCAGTACTTC. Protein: CAWRLGLAGGPWQETQYF.

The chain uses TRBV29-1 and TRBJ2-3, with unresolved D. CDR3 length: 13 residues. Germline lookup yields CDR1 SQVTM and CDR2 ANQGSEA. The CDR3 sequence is CSARNRPGDTQYF. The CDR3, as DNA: TGCAGTGCCAGGAATAGGCCTGGGGATACGCAGTATTTT.

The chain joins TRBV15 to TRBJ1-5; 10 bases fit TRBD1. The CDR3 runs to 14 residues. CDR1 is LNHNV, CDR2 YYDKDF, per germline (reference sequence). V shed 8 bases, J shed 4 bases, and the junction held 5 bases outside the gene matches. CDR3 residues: CATGGQGRNQPQHF. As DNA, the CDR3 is TGTGCCACCGGGGGACAGGGGAGGAATCAGCCCCAGCATTTT.

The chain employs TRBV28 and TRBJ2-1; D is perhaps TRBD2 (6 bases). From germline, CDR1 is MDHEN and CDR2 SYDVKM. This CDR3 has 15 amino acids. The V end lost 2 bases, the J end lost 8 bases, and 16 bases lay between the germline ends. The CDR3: CASSLPRTGGDEQFF. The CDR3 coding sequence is TGTGCCAGCAGTTTACCCCGGACGGGCGGGGATGAGCAGTTCTTC.

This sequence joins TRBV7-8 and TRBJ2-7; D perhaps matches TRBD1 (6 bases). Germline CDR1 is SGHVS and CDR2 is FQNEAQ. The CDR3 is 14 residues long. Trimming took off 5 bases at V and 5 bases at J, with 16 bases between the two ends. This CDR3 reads CASSRTVDVHEQYF. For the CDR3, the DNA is TGTGCCAGCAGCCGGACAGTCGACGTCCACGAGCAGTACTTC.

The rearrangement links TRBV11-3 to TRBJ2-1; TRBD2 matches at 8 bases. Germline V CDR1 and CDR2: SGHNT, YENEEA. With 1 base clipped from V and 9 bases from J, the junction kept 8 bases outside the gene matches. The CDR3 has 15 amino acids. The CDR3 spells CASSLVTGGASEQFF. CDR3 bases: TGTGCCAGCAGCTTAGTAACCGGGGGGGCCAGTGAGCAGTTCTTC.

The CDR3 loop is CASSPWTDLQETQYF. The CDR3 nucleotides are TGTGCCAGTAGCCCCTGGACAGACCTCCAAGAGACCCAGTACTTC. V usage is TRBV19 and J usage is TRBJ2-5; possible D gene TRBD1, 6 bases. This CDR3 has 15 amino acids. Trimming pared 6 bases from V and 1 base from J, leaving 15 bases between. Germline V lookup: CDR1 LNHDA, CDR2 SQIVND (reference sequence). Full variable domain (outside the CDR3, taken from reference TRBV19 and TRBJ2-5): DGGITQSPKYLFRKEGQNVTLSCEQNLNHDAMYWYRQDPGQGLRLIYYSQIVNDFQKGDIAEGYSVSREKKESFPLTVTSAQKNPTAFYLCASSPWTDLQETQYFGPGTRLLVL.

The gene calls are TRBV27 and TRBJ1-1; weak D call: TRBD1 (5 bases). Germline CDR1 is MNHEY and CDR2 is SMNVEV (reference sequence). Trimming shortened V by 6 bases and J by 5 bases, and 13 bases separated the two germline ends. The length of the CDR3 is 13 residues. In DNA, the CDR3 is TGTGCCAGCAGCAGGATGAAGGGGACTGAAGCTTTCTTT. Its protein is CASSRMKGTEAFF.

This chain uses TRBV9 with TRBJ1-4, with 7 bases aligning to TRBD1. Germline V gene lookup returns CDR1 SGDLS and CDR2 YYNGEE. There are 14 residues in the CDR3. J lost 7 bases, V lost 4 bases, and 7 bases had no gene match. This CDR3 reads CASSTEGAGEKLFF. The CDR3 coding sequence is TGTGCCAGCAGCACCGAGGGGGCGGGTGAAAAACTGTTTTTT. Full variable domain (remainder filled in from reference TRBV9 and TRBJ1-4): DSGVTQTPKHLITATGQRVTLRCSPRSGDLSVYWYQQSLDQGLQFLIQYYNGEERAKGNILERFSAQQFPDLHSELNLSSLELGDSALYFCASSTEGAGEKLFFGSGTQLSVL.

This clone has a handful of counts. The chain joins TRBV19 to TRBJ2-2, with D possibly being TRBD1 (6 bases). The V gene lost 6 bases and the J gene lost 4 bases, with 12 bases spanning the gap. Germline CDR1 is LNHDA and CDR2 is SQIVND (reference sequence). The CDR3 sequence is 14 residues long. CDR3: CASSAGTITGELFF. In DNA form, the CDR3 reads TGTGCCAGTAGCGCCGGGACAATCACCGGGGAGCTGTTTTTT.